The entry that follows covers one T cell receptor (beta chain) sequence. No antigen is known for it. The source of the sample is a study of T cells in localized non-small cell lung cancer. This CDR3 spans 14 amino acids. The V and J ends lost 0 bases and 8 bases respectively, with 11 bases between them. The germline gives CDR1 LGHNA, CDR2 YNFKEQ. Here immunoSEQ multiplex PCR was the method, and the copy in TCRdb shows in-frame clones only, minus some. The sample includes roughly 70,000 clones, around 85% of them seen just once. Study-wide results and limits: Within adjacent lung there appeared a median around 57 of the top 100 tumor clones. In uninvolved adjacent lung, T cell clonality reached its highest value, exceeding tumor. Longer overall survival accompanied higher blood T cell density. Because researchers sequenced only one region of the tumor, heterogeneity is still possible.

This sample comprised peripheral blood, obtained before any cancer treatment. The clonotype comes from a male donor at least 60 years old with stage III squamous cell lung carcinoma. The V gene is TRBV4-2, the J gene TRBJ2-1; D call uncertain. The CDR3 DNA reads TGTGCCAGCAGCCAAGATTTGTCCATTCATGAGCAGTTCTTC. Its protein is CASSQDLSIHEQFF.